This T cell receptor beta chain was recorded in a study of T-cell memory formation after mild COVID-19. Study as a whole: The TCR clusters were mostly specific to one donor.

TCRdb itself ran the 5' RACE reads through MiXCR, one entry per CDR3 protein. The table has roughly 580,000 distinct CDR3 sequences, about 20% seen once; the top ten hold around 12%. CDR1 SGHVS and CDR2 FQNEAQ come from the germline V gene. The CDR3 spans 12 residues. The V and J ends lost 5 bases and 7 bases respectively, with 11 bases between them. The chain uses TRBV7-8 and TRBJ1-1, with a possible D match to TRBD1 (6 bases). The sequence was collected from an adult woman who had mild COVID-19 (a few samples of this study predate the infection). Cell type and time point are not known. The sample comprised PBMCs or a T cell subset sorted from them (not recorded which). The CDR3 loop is CASSHREDEAFF. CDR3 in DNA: TGTGCCAGCAGCCACAGGGAAGATGAAGCTTTCTTT.